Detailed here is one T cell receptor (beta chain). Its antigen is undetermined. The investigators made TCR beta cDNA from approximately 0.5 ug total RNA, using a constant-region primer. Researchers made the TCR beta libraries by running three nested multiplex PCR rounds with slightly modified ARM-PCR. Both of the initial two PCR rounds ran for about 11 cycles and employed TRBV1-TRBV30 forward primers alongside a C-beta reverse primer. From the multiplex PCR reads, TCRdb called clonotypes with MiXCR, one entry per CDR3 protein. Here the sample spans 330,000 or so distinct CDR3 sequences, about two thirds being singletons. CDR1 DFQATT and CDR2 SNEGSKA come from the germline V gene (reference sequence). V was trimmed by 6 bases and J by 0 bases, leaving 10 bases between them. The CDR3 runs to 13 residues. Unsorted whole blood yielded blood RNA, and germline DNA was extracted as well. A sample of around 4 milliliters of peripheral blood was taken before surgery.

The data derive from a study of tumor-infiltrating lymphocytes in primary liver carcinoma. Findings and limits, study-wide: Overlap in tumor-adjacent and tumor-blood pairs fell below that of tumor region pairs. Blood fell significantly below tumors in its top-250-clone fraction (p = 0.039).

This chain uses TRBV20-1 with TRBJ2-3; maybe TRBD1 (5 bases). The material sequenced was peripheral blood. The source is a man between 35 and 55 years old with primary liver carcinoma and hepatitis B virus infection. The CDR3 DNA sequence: TGCAGTGCCGTAGCAGGGAGCACAGATACGCAGTATTTT. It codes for CSAVAGSTDTQYF.